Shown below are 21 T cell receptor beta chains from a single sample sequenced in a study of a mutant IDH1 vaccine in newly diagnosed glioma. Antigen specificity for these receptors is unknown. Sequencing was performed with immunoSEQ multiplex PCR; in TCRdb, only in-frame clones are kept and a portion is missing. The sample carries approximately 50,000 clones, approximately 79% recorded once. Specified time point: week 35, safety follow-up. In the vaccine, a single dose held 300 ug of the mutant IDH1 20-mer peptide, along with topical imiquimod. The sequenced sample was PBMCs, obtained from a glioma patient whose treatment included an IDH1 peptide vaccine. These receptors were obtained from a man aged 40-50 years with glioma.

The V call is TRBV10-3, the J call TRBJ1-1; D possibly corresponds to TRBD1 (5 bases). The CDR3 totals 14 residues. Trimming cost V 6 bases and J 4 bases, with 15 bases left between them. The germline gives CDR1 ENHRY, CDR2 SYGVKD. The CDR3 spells CAISPLGGSTEAFF. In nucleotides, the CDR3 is TGTGCCATCAGCCCCCTCGGGGGAAGCACTGAAGCTTTCTTT.

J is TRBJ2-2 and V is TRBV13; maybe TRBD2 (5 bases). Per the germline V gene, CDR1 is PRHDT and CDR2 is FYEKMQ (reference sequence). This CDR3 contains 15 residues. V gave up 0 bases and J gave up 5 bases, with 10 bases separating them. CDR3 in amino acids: CASSLGSEGTGELFF. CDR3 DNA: TGTGCCAGCAGCTTAGGTTCTGAGGGAACCGGGGAGCTGTTTTTT.

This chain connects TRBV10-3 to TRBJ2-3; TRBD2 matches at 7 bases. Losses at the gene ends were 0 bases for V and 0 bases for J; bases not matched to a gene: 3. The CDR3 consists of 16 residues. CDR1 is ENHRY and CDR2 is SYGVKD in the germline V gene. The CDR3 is CAISESGTTSTDTQYF. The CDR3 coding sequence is TGTGCCATCAGTGAGTCGGGGACTACTAGCACAGATACGCAGTATTTT.

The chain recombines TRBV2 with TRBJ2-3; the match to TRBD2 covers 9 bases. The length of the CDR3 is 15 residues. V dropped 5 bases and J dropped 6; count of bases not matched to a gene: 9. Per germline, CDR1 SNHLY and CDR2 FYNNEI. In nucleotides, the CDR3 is TGTGCCAGCAGTAAGGCGGGGGGGCTTTCGGATACGCAGTATTTT. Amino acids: CASSKAGGLSDTQYF.

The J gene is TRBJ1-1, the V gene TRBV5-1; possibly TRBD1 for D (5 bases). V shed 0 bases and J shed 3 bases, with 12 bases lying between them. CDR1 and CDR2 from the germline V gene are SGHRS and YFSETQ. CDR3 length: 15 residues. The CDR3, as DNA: TGCGCCAGCAGCTTGGGCTCAGGGTCGTACACTGAAGCTTTCTTT. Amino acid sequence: CASSLGSGSYTEAFF. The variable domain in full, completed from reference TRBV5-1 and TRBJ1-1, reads KAGVTQTPRYLIKTRGQQVTLSCSPISGHRSVSWYQQTPGQGLQFLFEYFSETQRNKGNFPGRFSGRQFSNSRSEMNVSTLELGDSALYLCASSLGSGSYTEAFFGQGTRLTVV.

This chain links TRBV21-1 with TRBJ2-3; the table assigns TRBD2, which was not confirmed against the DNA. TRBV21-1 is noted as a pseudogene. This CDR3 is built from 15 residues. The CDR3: CASSKTGSLADTQYF. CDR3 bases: TGTGCCAGCAGCAAAACCGGGTCCCTGGCCGATACGCAGTATTTT.

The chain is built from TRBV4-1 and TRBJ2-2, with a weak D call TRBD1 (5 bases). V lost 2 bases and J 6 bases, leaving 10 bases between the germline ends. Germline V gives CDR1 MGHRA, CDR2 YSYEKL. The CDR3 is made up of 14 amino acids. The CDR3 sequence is CASSQLDMPGELFF. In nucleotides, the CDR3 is TGCGCCAGCAGCCAACTGGACATGCCCGGGGAGCTGTTTTTT.

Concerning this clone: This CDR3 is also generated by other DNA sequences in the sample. The CDR3, as DNA: TGTGCCAGCAGTGAAGAGGGGACTGGGGCCAACGTCCTGACTTTC. Amino acid sequence: CASSEEGTGANVLTF. The V gene is TRBV2, the J gene TRBJ2-6, with TRBD1 as a possible D gene (5 bases). CDR1 is SNHLY and CDR2 is FYNNEI in the germline V gene. The CDR3 loop spans 15 amino acids. Trimming took 1 base from V and 2 from J, leaving 6 bases between them.

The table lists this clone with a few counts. CDR3 nucleotides: TGCAGTGCTAACCGGGACATAGAGCATTTT. Protein product: CSANRDIEHF. This chain joins TRBV20-1 and TRBJ1-5, with D perhaps matching TRBD1 (6 bases). Germline assignment: CDR1 DFQATT and CDR2 SNEGSKA (reference sequence). The V and J ends lost 4 bases and 14 bases respectively, with 12 bases between them. This CDR3 is built from 10 residues.

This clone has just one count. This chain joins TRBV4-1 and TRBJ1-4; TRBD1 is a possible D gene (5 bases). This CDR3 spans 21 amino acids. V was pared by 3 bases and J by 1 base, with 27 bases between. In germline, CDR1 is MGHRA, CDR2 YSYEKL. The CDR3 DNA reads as TGCGCCAGCAGCCATGGCTTAGGGGATAAGTACCATCATGGAACTAATGAAAAACTGTTTTTT. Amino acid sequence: CASSHGLGDKYHHGTNEKLFF.

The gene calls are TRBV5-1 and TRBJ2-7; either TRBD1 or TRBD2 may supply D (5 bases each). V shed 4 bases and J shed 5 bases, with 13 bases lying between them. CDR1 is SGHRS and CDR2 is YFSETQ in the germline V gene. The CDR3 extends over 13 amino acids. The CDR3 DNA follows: TGCGCCAGCAGCCCGGGGCCTTCGCACGAGCAGTACTTC. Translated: CASSPGPSHEQYF.

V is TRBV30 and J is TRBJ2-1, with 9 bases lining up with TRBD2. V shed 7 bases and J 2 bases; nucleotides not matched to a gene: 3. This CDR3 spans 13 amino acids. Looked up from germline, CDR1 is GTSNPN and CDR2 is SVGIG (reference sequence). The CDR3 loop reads CALAGDPYNEQFF. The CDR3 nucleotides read TGTGCCTTAGCGGGGGACCCCTACAATGAGCAGTTCTTC.

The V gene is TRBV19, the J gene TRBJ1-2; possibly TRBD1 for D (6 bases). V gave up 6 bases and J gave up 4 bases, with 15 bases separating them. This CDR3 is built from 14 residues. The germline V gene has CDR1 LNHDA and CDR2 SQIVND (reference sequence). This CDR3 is CASSLSQGTYGYTF. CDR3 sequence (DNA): TGTGCCAGTAGCCTATCACAGGGTACCTATGGCTACACCTTC.

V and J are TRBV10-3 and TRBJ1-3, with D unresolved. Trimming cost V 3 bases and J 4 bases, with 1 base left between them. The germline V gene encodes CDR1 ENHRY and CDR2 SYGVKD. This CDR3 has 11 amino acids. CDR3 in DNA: TGTGCCATCAGTGACGGAAACACCATATATTTT. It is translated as CAISDGNTIYF.

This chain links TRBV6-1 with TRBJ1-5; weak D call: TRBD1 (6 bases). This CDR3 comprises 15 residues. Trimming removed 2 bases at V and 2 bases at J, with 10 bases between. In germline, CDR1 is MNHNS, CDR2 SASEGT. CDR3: CASSEWGQGNQPQHF. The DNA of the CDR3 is TGTGCCAGCAGTGAATGGGGGCAGGGCAATCAGCCCCAGCATTTT.

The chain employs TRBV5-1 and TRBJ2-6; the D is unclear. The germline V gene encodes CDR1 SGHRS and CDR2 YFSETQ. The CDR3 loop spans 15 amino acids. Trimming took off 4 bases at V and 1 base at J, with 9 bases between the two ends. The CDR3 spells CASSGAASGANVLTF. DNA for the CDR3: TGCGCCAGCAGCGGCGCTGCTTCTGGGGCCAACGTCCTGACTTTC.

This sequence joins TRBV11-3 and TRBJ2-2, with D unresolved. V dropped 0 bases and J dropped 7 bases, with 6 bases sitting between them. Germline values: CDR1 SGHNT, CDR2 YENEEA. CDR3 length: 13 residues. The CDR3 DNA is TGTGCCAGCAGCTTAGAGGGATTCGGGGAGCTGTTTTTT. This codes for CASSLEGFGELFF.

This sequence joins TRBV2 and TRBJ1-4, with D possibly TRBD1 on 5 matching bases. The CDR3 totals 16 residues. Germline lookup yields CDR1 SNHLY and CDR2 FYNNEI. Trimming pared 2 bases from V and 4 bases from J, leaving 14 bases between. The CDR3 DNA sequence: TGTGCCAGCAGTGAATCCAGGGTGCAGATTAATGAAAAACTGTTTTTT. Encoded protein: CASSESRVQINEKLFF.

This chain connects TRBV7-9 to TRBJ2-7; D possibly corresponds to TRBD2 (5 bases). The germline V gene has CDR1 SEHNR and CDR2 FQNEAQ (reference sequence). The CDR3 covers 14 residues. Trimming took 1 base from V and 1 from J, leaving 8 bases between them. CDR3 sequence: CASSLGEWSYEQYF. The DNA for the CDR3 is TGTGCCAGCAGCTTAGGGGAGTGGTCCTACGAGCAGTACTTC.

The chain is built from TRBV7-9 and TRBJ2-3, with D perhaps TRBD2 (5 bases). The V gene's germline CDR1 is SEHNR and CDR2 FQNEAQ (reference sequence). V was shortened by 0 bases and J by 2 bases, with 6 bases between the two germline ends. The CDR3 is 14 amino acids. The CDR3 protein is CASSLASATDTQYF. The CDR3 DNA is TGTGCCAGCAGCTTAGCTAGCGCCACAGATACGCAGTATTTT.

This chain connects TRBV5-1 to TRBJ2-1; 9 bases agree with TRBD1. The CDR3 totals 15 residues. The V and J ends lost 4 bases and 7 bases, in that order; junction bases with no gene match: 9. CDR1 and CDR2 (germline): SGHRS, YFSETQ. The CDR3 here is CASSRWTGAGNEQFF. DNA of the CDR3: TGCGCCAGCAGCCGCTGGACAGGGGCAGGGAATGAGCAGTTCTTC.